This TCR beta chain was identified in a study of blood T cells in healthy people across ages. Study background: Template switching captured about one barcoded beta molecule per two T cells.

Through a sample-barcoded 5' primer and a J-beta primer mix, a second PCR was run for roughly 7 to 11 cycles. TCRdb independently ran MiXCR on the 5' RACE reads; one entry per CDR3 protein. The table includes hundreds of thousands of distinct CDR3 sequences, less than 30% detected once. This CDR3 comprises 15 residues. Trimming took 1 base from V and 0 from J, leaving 7 bases between them. The germline CDR1 and CDR2 sequences are SGHRS and YFSETQ. The sample providers were healthy Caucasian people from Russia, aged roughly 6 to 95. Study outcomes and limitations: In these data, TCR beta diversity tracked strongly with naive T cell percentage.

About this clonotype itself: Its antigen is not identified.

Material: blood. The V call is TRBV5-1, the J call TRBJ2-2; no clear D gene. The source is a woman in her 70s in good health. DNA for the CDR3: TGCGCCAGCAGCTTGTTGACCACGAACACCGGGGAGCTGTTTTTT. It translates to CASSLLTTNTGELFF.